The T cell receptor beta chain under discussion was sequenced for a study of OX40 agonist ivuxolimab in advanced cancers. Whole-study context: At 0.01 to 10 mg/kg, ivuxolimab was administered intravenously to patients every 2 weeks. Recorded diagnoses for dose-escalation patients were hepatocellular carcinoma, melanoma, renal cell or head and neck cancer.

In regard to this clone: As yet, its antigen is unknown.

Notes on the study in general: People who partly responded at 0.1-3.0 mg/kg had some of the least clonal expansion seen.

The ends were cut back, 0 bases at V and 10 bases at J, with 16 bases in the middle. Germline CDR1 is LGHNA and CDR2 is YSLEER. The CDR3 runs 16 residues. Generated by immunoSEQ multiplex PCR, the TCRdb table keeps only in-frame clones and is missing some. The sample has around 55,000 clones; approximately 83% are singletons. The sequence derives from an adult with an advanced solid tumor such as melanoma, head and neck, liver or kidney cancer. This sequence joins TRBV4-3 and TRBJ1-6, with D maybe TRBD1 (5 bases). Sequencing was performed on CD4+ or CD8+ T cells sorted from blood, taken in a trial of the OX40 agonist ivuxolimab. CDR3 sequence: CASSQDLVGGGSPLHF. CDR3 DNA sequence: TGCGCCAGCAGCCAAGATCTAGTCGGGGGTGGGTCACCCCTCCACTTT.